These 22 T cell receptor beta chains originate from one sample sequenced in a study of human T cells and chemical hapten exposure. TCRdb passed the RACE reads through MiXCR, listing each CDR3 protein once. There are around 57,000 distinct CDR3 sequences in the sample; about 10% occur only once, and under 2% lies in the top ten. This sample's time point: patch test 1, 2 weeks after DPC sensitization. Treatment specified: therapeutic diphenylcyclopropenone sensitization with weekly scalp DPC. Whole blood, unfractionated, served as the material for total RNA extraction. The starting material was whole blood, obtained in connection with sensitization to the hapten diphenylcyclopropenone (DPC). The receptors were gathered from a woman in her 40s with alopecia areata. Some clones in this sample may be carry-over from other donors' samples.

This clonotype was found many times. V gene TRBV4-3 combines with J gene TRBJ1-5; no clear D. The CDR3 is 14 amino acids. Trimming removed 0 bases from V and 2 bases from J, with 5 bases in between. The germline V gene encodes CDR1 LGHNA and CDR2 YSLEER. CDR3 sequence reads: CASSQEKGNQPQHF. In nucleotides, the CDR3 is TGCGCCAGCAGCCAAGAGAAGGGCAATCAGCCCCAGCATTTT.

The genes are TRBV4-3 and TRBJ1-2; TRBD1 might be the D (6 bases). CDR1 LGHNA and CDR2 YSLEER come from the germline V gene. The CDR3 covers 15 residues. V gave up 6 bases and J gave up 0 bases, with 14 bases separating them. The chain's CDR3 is CASSPLEGANYGYTF. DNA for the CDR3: TGCGCCAGCAGTCCCTTGGAGGGGGCTAACTATGGCTACACCTTC.

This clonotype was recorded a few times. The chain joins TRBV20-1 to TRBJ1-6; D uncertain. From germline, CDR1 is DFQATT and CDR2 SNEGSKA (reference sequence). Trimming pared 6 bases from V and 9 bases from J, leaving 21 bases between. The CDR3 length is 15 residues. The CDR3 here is CSAQEATFNSSPLHF. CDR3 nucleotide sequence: TGCAGTGCCCAGGAGGCAACCTTCAACTCTTCACCCCTCCACTTT.

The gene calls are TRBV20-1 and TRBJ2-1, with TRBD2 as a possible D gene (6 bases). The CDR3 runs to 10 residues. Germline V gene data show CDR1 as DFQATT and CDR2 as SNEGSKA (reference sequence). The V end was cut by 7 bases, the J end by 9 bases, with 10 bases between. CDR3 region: CSVGRREQFF. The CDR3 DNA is TGCAGTGTGGGGAGGCGTGAGCAGTTCTTC.

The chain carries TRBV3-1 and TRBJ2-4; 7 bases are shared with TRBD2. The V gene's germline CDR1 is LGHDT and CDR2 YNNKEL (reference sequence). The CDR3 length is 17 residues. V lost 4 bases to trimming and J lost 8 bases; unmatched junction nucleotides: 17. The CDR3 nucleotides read TGTGCCAGCAGCCGGACTGGCAGGACTAGGGATTTGGACATTCAGTACTTC. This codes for CASSRTGRTRDLDIQYF.

For the CDR3, the DNA is TGCGCCAGCAGACGGGACAGGCCTGCCTACGAGCAGTACGTC. Protein sequence: CASRRDRPAYEQYV. The genes are TRBV23-1 and TRBJ2-7; 8 nucleotides agree with TRBD1. TRBV23-1 is labeled an ORF, and its function is uncertain. CDR3 length equals 14 residues. Trimming at V came to 6 bases and at J to 2 bases, leaving 6 bases not matched to a gene.

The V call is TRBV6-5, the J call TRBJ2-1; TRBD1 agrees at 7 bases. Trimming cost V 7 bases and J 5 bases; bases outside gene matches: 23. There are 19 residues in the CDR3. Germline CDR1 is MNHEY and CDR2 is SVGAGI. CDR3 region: CASNSLPYYQGVGNNEQFF. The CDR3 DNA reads TGTGCCAGCAACTCTTTACCTTATTACCAGGGGGTTGGGAACAATGAGCAGTTCTTC.

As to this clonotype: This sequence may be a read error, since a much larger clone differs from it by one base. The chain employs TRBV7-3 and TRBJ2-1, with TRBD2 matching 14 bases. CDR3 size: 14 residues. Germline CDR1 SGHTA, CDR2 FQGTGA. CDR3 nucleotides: TGTGCCAACAGCTCGGGACTAGCGGGAGCGGAGCAGTTCTTC. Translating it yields CANSSGLAGAEQFF.

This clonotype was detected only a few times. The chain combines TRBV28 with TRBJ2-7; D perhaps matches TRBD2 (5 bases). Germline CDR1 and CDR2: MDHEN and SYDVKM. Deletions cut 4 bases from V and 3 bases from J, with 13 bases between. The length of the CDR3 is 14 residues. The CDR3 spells CASSYGRERYEQYF. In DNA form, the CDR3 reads TGTGCCAGCAGTTATGGTCGGGAACGCTACGAGCAGTACTTC.

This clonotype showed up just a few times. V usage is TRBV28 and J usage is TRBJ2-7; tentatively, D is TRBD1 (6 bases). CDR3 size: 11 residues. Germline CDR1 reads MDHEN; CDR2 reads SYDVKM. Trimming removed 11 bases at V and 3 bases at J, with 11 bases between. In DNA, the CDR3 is TGTGCCGCACAGGGTAACTACGAGCAGTACTTC. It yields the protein CAAQGNYEQYF. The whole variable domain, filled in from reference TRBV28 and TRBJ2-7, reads DVKVTQSSRYLVKRTGEKVFLECVQDMDHENMFWYRQDPGLGLRLIYFSYDVKMKEKGDIPEGYSVSREKKERFSLILESASTNQTSMYLCAAQGNYEQYFGPGTRLTVT.

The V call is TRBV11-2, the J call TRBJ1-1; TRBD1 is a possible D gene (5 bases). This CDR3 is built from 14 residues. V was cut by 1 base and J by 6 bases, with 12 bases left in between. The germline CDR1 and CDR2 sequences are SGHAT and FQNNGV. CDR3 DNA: TGTGCCAGCAGCTTAGGGCCGTCGGGGGCTGAAGCTTTCTTT. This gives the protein CASSLGPSGAEAFF.

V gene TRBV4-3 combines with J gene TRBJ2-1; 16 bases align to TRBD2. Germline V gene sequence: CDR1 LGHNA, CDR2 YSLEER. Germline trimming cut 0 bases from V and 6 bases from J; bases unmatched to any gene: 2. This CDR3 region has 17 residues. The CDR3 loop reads CASSQEGTSGGGNEQFF. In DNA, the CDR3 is TGCGCCAGCAGCCAAGAAGGGACTAGCGGGGGGGGCAATGAGCAGTTCTTC.

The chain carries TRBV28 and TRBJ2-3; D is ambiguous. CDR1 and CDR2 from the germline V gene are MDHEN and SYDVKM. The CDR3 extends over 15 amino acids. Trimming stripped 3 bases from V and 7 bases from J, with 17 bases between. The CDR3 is CASSLEQSPTYTQYF. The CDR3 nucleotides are TGTGCCAGCAGTTTGGAACAGAGCCCTACGTATACGCAGTATTTT.

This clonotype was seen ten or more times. CDR3 DNA: TGTGCCAGCAGCTTTTCCGGTAGCAATCAGCCCCAGCATTTT. It yields the protein CASSFSGSNQPQHF. The chain joins TRBV7-9 to TRBJ1-5; no clear D. V lost 3 bases and J lost 0, with 6 bases in between. The CDR3 spans 14 residues. Germline V gene data show CDR1 as SEHNR and CDR2 as FQNEAQ (reference sequence).

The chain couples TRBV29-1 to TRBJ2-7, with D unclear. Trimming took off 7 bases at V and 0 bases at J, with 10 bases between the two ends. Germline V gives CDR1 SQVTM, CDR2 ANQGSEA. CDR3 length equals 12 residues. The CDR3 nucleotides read TGCAGCGCCGGGTCGGCCTCCTACGAGCAGTACTTC. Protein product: CSAGSASYEQYF.

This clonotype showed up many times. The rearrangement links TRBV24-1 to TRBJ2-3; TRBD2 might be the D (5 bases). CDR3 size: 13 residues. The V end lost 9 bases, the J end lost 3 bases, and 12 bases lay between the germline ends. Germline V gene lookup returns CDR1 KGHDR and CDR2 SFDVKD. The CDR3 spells CATEGTLTDTQYF. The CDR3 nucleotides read TGTGCCACCGAGGGAACCCTAACAGATACGCAGTATTTT.

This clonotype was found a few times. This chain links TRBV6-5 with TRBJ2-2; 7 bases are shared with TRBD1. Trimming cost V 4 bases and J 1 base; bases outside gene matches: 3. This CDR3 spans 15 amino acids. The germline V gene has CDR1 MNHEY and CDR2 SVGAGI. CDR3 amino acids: CASSSGQLNTGELFF. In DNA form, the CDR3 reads TGTGCCAGCAGTTCGGGACAGCTGAACACCGGGGAGCTGTTTTTT.

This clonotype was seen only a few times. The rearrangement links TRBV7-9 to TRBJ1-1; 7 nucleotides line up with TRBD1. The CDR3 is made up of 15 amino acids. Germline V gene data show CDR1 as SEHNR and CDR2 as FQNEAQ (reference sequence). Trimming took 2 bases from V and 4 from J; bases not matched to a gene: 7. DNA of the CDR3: TGTGCCAGCAGCTTAAATGGACAGGCAACCACTGAAGCTTTCTTT. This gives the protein CASSLNGQATTEAFF.

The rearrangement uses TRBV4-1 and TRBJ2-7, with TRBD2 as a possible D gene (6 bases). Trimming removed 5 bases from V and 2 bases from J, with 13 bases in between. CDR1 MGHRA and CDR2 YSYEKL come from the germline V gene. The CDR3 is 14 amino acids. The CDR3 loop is CASSRLVFPYEQYF. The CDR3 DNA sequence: TGCGCCAGCAGCAGACTAGTTTTCCCCTACGAGCAGTACTTC.

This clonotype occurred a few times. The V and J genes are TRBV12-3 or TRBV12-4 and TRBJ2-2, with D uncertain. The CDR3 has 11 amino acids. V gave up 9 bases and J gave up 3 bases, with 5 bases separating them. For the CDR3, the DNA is TGTGCCAGTCGCGACACCGGGGAGCTGTTTTTT. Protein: CASRDTGELFF.

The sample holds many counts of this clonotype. The CDR3, as DNA: TGTGCCAGTCTTCTACGGGGCCAACTGGGGGAGACCCAGTACTTC. This sequence encodes CASLLRGQLGETQYF. This rearrangement joins TRBV7-6 to TRBJ2-5; D is possibly TRBD1 or TRBD2 (5 bases each). Trimming took off 9 bases at V and 5 bases at J, with 22 bases between the two ends. The CDR3 spans 15 residues. CDR1 is SGHVS, CDR2 FNYEAQ, per germline.

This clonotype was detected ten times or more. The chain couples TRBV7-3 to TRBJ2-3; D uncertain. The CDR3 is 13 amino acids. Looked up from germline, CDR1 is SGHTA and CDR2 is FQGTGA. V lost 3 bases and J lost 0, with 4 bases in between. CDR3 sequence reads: CASSFVSTDTQYF. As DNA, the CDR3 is TGTGCCAGCAGCTTCGTTAGCACAGATACGCAGTATTTT.